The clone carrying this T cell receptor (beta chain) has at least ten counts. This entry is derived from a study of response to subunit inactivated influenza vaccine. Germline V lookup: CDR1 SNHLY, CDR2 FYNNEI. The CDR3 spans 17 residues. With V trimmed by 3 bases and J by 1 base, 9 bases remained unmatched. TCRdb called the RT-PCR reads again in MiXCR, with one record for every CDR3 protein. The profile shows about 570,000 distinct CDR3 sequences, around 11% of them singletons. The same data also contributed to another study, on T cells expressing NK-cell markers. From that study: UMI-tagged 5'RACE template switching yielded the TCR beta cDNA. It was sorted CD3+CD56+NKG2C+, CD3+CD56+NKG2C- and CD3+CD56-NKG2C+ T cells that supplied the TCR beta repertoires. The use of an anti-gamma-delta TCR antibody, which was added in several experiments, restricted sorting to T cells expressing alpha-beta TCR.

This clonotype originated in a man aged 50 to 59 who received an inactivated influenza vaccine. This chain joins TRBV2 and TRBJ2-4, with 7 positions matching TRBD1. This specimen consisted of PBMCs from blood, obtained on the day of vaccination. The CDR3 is CASSDHFRDSAKNIQYF. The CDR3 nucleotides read TGTGCCAGCAGTGATCACTTTCGGGACAGCGCCAAAAACATTCAGTACTTC.